This T cell receptor beta chain appears in the sequencing data of a study of blood T cell repertoires in COVID-19. For the study at large: Acute and convalescent COVID-19 specimens originated in the United States, Italy and Spain. PBMCs, B-cell-depleted T cells, or T cells were the source of the cDNA or gDNA that made up the material.

The V end was cut by 2 bases, the J end by 4 bases, with 17 bases between. This CDR3 spans 16 amino acids. The V gene's germline CDR1 is ENHRY and CDR2 SYGVKD. Study processing details: How many nucleated cells were present was estimated from reference gene primer amplification. Here immunoSEQ multiplex PCR was the method, and the copy in TCRdb shows in-frame clones only, minus some. That table supplies the V and J calls and clone size; D and trimming were determined from the DNA. The sample has 190,000 or so clones, 87% seen once; the top ten hold 0.8% to 1%. This clone was found once. The receptor was isolated from a woman aged 18-29 years who had recovered from COVID-19. The sample taken for sequencing was peripheral blood. The chain links TRBV10-3 to TRBJ1-2; D is perhaps TRBD1 (6 bases). Written as DNA, the CDR3 is TGTGCCATCAGTGAGGCGGGGGCAGGGAATTCCTATGGCTACACCTTC. As protein: CAISEAGAGNSYGYTF.